What follows are 12 T cell receptor beta chains derived from one specimen sequenced in a study of T cell responses to AZD1222 COVID-19 vaccine. Here immunoSEQ multiplex PCR was the method, and the copy in TCRdb shows in-frame clones only, minus some. The sample has roughly 110,000 clones; about nine tenths are singletons. The sequenced sample was peripheral blood, obtained 28 days after the second AZD1222 dose. Every receptor here comes from an adult who received the AZD1222 COVID-19 vaccine.

DNA of the CDR3: TGTGCCAGCAGGCCGGGACTAGCGGCCTACGAGCAGTACTTC. Its protein is CASRPGLAAYEQYF. The V and J genes are TRBV27 and TRBJ2-7, with 11 positions matching TRBD2. The CDR3 has 14 residues. V was pared by 6 bases and J by 2 bases, with 3 bases of the junction left unmatched. Per germline, CDR1 MNHEY and CDR2 SMNVEV (reference sequence).

This clone was recorded once. This rearrangement joins TRBV11-2 to TRBJ2-5, with 7 bases matching TRBD2. The junction had 3 bases not matched to a gene; V was cut back by 7 bases and J by 4 bases. Germline V lookup: CDR1 SGHAT, CDR2 FQNNGV. The length of the CDR3 is 12 residues. Here the CDR3 DNA reads TGTGCCAGCACCAGGGAGGGAGAGACCCAGTACTTC. Amino acid sequence: CASTREGETQYF.

The chain couples TRBV7-2 to TRBJ2-2; 8 bases map to TRBD1. From germline, CDR1 is SGHTA and CDR2 FQGNSA. There are 12 residues in the CDR3. Losses at the gene ends were 5 bases for V and 8 bases for J; bases not matched to a gene: 1. The CDR3 loop is CASSQGAGELFF. The CDR3 nucleotides are TGTGCCAGCAGCCAGGGGGCAGGGGAGCTGTTTTTT.

The CDR3: CASSIGNTGELFF. The CDR3 region has the DNA TGTGCCAGTAGTATAGGAAACACCGGGGAGCTGTTTTTT. The V and J genes are TRBV19 and TRBJ2-2; D remains unclear. Trimming took off 1 base at V and 2 bases at J, with 2 bases between the two ends. Germline CDR1 reads LNHDA; CDR2 reads SQIVND (reference sequence). The length of the CDR3 is 13 residues.

The V and J genes are TRBV19 and TRBJ2-2; 9 bases fit TRBD2. Germline V gene lookup returns CDR1 LNHDA and CDR2 SQIVND (reference sequence). V was pared by 3 bases and J by 4 bases, with 6 bases of the junction left unmatched. The CDR3 contains 16 residues. CDR3 residues: CASSIGGGAVTGELFF. The CDR3, as DNA: TGTGCCAGTAGTATCGGCGGGGGGGCCGTCACCGGGGAGCTGTTTTTT. The full variable domain, with the rest looked up from reference TRBV19 and TRBJ2-2, is DGGITQSPKYLFRKEGQNVTLSCEQNLNHDAMYWYRQDPGQGLRLIYYSQIVNDFQKGDIAEGYSVSREKKESFPLTVTSAQKNPTAFYLCASSIGGGAVTGELFFGEGSRLTVL.

This clone was found a few times. The rearrangement uses TRBV5-5 and TRBJ1-4, with TRBD1 matching 9 bases. This CDR3 comprises 15 residues. Germline CDR1 reads SGHKS; CDR2 reads YYEKEE (reference sequence). V was pared by 5 bases and J by 4 bases, with 6 bases of the junction left unmatched. The CDR3 loop is CASRRGTGNNEKLFF. CDR3 in DNA: TGTGCCAGCAGGCGGGGGACAGGGAATAATGAAAAACTGTTTTTT. Variable domain in full (rest from reference TRBV5-5 and TRBJ1-4): DAGVTQSPTHLIKTRGQQVTLRCSPISGHKSVSWYQQVLGQGPQFIFQYYEKEERGRGNFPDRFSARQFPNYSSELNVNALLLGDSALYLCASRRGTGNNEKLFFGSGTQLSVL.

The V gene is TRBV19, the J gene TRBJ2-7; maybe TRBD1 (6 bases). Germline CDR1 LNHDA, CDR2 SQIVND (reference sequence). Trimming left V 1 base short and J 5 bases short, with 12 bases between. This CDR3 contains 14 residues. CDR3 protein: CASSIAQGSNEQYF. The CDR3 nucleotides are TGTGCCAGTAGTATAGCACAGGGCTCGAACGAGCAGTACTTC.

The chain joins TRBV7-8 to TRBJ1-1; D is possibly TRBD1 (6 bases). Germline loops: CDR1 SGHVS, CDR2 FQNEAQ. This CDR3 has 16 amino acids. With 5 bases removed from V and 0 bases from J, the gap between germline ends came to 16 bases. In DNA, the CDR3 is TGTGCCAGCAGCCGAACCCGGGACATTTTGAACACTGAAGCTTTCTTT. Protein: CASSRTRDILNTEAFF.

The rearrangement joins TRBV28 to TRBJ1-1; D unclear. The V end lost 8 bases, the J end lost 11 bases, and 18 bases lay between the germline ends. CDR1 is MDHEN and CDR2 is SYDVKM in the germline V gene. The CDR3 extends over 12 amino acids. CDR3 in amino acids: CASAHSGVAAFF. CDR3 DNA: TGTGCCAGCGCCCATTCCGGGGTAGCTGCTTTCTTT.

The chain recombines TRBV9 with TRBJ2-1; 7 bases align to TRBD2. CDR1 SGDLS and CDR2 YYNGEE come from the germline V gene. V gave up 0 bases and J gave up 4 bases; unmatched junction bases: 4. The CDR3 consists of 15 residues. The CDR3: CASSVAVSGYNEQFF. Written as DNA, the CDR3 is TGTGCCAGCAGCGTAGCTGTTAGCGGGTACAATGAGCAGTTCTTC.

CDR3 DNA sequence: TGTGCCAGCAGTCCTGGACTAGCGGGACTCTACGAGCAGTACTTC. Translated, it gives CASSPGLAGLYEQYF. V and J are TRBV27 and TRBJ2-7, with 12 bases matching TRBD2. This CDR3 has 15 residues. From germline, CDR1 is MNHEY and CDR2 SMNVEV (reference sequence). The junction had 5 bases not matched to a gene; V was cut back by 5 bases and J by 3 bases.

This clone was detected only once. The chain couples TRBV6-2 or TRBV6-3 to TRBJ1-1, with D maybe TRBD1 (6 bases). The CDR3 is 18 residues long. Germline V lookup: CDR1 MNHEY, CDR2 SVGEGT. Trimming shortened V by 6 bases and J by 1 base, and 24 bases separated the two germline ends. As DNA, the CDR3 is TGTGCCAGCAGCCGACAGACAGGACGCGGGCAGGGGAACACTGAAGCTTTCTTT. It yields the protein CASSRQTGRGQGNTEAFF.